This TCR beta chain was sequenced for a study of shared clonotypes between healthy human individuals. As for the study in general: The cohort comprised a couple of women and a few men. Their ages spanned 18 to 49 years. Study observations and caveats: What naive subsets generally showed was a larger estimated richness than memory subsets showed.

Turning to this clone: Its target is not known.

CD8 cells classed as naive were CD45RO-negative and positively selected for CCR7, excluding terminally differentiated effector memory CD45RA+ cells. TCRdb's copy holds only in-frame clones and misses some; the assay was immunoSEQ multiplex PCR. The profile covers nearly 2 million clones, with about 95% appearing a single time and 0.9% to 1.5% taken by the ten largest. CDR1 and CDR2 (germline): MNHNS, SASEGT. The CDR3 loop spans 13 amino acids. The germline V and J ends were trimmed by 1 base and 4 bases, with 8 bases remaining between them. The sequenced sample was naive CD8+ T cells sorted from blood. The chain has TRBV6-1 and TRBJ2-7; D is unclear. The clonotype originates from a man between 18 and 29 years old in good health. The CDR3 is CASSEGVEYEQYF. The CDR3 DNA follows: TGTGCCAGCAGTGAAGGGGTCGAGTACGAGCAGTACTTC.